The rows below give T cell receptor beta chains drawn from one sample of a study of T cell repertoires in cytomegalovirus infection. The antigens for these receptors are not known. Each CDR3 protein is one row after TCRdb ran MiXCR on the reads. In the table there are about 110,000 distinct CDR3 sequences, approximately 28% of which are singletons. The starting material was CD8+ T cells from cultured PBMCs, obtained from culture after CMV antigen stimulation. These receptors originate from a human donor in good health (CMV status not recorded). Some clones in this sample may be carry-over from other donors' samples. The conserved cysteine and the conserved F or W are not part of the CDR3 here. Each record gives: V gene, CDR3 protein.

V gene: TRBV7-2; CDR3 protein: ASSRGTGSLRRTEAF
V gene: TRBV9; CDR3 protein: ASSVGQGSDTQY
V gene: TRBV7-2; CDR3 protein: ASSLVSGQGAGTEAF
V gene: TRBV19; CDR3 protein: ASSIVDIWSSNQPQH
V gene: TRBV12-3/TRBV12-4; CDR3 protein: ASSLLQGLGETQY
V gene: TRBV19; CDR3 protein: ASRSGGSTDTQY
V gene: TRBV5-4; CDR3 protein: ASSLFGGSPLH
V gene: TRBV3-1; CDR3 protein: ASSTQYNEQF
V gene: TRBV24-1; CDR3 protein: ATSDTTGFGQF
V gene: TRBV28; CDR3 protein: ASSRQSLSGELF
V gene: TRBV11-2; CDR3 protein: ASSLEGQTYQETQY
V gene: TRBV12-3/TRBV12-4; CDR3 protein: ASSFSGRRGDTDTQY
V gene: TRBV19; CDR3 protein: ASHTEGAQGYT
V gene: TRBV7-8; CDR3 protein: ASSSERGAQETQY
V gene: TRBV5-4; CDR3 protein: ASSVFQGAYEQY
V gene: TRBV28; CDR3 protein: ASTRPPAGVSTDTQY
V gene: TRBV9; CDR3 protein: ASSSHRDRGTDTQY
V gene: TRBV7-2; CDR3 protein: ASSLATGGRGETQY
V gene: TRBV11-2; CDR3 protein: ASSPTEDTQY
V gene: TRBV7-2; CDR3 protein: ASSLGTTTSTDTQY
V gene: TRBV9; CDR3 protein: ASSVGTGYQNTEAF
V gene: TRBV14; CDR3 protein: ASSQDSPIRAAGANVLT
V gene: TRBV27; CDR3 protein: ASSILDRGTEAF
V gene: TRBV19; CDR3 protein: ASIAGRGSPLH
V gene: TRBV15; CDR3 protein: ATSREAGTGMNTEAF
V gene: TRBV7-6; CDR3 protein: ASSLAGGGGGEQF
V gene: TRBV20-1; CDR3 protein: SATGLAEVESTDTQY
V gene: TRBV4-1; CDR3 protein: ASSQDRGVGDTQY
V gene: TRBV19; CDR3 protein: ASSIGGFGNTIY
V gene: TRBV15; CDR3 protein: ATSRFPRDTSYEQY
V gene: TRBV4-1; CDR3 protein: ASSQVPGETYEQY
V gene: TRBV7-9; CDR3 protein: ASRAGGASTEAF
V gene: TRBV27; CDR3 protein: ASSWTASSYNSPLH
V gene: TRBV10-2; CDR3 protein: ASSDQGTSYEQY
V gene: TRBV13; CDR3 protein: ASSWPAGGAETQY
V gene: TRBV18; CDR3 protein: ASSPPAGGNEQF
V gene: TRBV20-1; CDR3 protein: SAREMVTLSTDTQY
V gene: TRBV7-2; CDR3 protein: ASSLDRRWRNEQF
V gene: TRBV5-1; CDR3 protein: ASSLGWGMNTEAF
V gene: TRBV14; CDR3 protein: ASSQEWPQGLPGEPNEQY
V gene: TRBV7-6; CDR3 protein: ASSFRVGEPGELF
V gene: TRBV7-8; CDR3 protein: ASSWSGTYNEQF
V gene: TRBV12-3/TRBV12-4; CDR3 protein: ASSTPYEQY
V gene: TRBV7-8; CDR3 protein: ASSLGTSGGYNEQF
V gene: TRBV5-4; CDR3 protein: ASSPSDSPYNEQF
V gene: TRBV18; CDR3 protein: ASSPGGHHVGYEKLF
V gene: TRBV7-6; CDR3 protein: ASSWTSGGEQY
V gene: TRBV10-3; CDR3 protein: ATQGFGNTIY
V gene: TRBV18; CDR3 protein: ASSQDTQY
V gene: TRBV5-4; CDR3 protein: ASSFGGSYNSPLH
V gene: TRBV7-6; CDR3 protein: ASSFFSRGPQETQY